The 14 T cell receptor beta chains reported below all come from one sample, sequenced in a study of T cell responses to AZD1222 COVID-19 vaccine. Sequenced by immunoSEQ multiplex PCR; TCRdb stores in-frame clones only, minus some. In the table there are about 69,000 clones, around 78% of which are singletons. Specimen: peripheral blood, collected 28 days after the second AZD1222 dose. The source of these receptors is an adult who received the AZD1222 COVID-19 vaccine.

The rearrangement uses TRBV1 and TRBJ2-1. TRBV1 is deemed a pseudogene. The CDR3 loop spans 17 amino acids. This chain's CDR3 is CTSSQKDPSSSYNEQFF. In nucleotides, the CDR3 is TGCACCAGCAGCCAAAAAGATCCCTCAAGCTCCTACAATGAGCAGTTCTTC.

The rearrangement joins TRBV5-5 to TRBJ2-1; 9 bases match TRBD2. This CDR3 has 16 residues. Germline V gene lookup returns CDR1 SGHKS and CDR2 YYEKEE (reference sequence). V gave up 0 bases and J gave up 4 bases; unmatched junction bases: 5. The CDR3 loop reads CASSLVGTSLYNEQFF. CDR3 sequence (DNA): TGTGCCAGCAGCTTGGTCGGGACTAGCCTATACAATGAGCAGTTCTTC.

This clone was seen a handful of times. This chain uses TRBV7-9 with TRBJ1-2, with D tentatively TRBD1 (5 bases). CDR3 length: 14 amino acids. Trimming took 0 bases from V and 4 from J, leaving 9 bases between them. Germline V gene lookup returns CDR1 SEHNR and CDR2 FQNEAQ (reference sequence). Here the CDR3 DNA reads TGTGCCAGCAGCTTAGCAGGGGCCGTCTATGGCTACACCTTC. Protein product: CASSLAGAVYGYTF.

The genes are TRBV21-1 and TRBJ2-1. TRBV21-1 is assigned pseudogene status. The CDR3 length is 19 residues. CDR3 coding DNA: TGTGCCAGCAGCAAACTTGCCAGAAACGGTGGACGTTTCCGAAATGAGCAGTTCTTC. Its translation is CASSKLARNGGRFRNEQFF.

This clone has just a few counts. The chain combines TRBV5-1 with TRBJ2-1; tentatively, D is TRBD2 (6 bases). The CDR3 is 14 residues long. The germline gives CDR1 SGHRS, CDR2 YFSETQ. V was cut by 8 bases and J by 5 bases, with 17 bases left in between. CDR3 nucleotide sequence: TGCGCCAGTACTAGAGCGGGCTATAACAATGAGCAGTTCTTC. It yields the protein CASTRAGYNNEQFF.

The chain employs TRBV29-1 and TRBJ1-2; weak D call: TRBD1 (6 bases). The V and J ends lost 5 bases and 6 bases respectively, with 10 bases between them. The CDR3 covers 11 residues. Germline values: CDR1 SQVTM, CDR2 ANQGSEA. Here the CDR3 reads CSVRQEDGYTF. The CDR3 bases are TGCAGCGTTCGACAGGAGGATGGCTACACCTTC.

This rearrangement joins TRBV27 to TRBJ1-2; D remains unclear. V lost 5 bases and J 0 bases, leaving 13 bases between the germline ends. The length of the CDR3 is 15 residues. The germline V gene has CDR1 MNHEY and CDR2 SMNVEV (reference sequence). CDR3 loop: CASSPWEGTNYGYTF. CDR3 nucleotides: TGTGCCAGCAGTCCGTGGGAAGGGACTAACTATGGCTACACCTTC.

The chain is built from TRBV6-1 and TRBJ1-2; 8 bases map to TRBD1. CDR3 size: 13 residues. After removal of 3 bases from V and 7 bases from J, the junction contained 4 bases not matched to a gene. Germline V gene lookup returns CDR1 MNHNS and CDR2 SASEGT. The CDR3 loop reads CASSDRGPSGYTF. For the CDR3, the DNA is TGTGCCAGCAGTGACAGGGGGCCGAGTGGCTACACCTTC.

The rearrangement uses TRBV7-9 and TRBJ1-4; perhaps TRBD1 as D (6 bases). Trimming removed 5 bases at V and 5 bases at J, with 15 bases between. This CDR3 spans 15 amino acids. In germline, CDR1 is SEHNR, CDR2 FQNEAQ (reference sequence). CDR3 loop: CASSPGGGRNEKLFF. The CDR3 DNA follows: TGTGCCAGCAGCCCGGGCGGGGGGCGGAATGAAAAACTGTTTTTT.

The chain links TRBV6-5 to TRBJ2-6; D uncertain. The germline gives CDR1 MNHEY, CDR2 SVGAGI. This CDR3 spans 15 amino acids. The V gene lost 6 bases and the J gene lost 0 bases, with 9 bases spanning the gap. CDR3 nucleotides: TGTGCCAGCAGCCTGGCACACTCTGGGGCCAACGTCCTGACTTTC. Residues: CASSLAHSGANVLTF.

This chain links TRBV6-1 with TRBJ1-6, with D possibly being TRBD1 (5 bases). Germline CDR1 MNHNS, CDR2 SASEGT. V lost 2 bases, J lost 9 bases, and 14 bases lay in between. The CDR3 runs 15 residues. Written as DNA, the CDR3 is TGTGCCAGCAGTGAATCGACAGTAAGGATTTCACCCCTCCACTTT. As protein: CASSESTVRISPLHF.

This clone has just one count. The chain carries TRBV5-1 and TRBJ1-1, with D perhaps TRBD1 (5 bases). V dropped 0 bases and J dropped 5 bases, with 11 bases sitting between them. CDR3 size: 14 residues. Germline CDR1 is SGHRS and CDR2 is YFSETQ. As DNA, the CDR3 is TGCGCCAGCAGCTTGGGCGGGGAGGGGACTGAAGCTTTCTTT. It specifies CASSLGGEGTEAFF.

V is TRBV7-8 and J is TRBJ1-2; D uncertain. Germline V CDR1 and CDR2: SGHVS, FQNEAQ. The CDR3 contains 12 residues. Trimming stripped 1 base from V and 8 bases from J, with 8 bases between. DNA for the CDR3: TGTGCCAGCAGCTTAGGGATCGGGGGCTACACCTTC. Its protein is CASSLGIGGYTF.

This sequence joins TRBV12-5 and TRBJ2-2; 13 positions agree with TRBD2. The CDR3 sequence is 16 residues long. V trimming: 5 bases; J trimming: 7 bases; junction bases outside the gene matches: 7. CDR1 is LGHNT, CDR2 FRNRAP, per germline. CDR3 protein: CASGPTSGRLDGELFF. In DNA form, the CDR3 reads TGTGCTAGTGGTCCGACTAGCGGGAGGCTTGACGGGGAGCTGTTTTTT.